This is a list of T cell receptor beta chains from one sample in a study of response to subunit inactivated influenza vaccine. TCRdb recomputed calls from the RT-PCR reads with MiXCR, one row per CDR3 protein. This table has approximately 680,000 distinct CDR3 sequences, approximately 14% appearing once. This specimen was PBMCs from blood, taken 11 to 12 days after vaccination. These receptors all come from a man aged 45-65 years who received an inactivated influenza vaccine. The conserved cysteine and the conserved F or W are not part of the CDR3 here. Each record gives: J gene, V gene, CDR3 protein.

TRBJ2-7 | TRBV28 | ASSLFGGAREQY
TRBJ2-1 | TRBV20-1 | SARSLLDNEQF
TRBJ2-5 | TRBV12-3/TRBV12-4 | ASSLGATQQETQY
TRBJ2-7 | TRBV29-1 | SVAARSYEQY
TRBJ2-1 | TRBV24-1 | ATSGAGTYNEQF
TRBJ2-3 | TRBV7-9 | ASSLEGARRADTQY
TRBJ1-5 | TRBV4-2 | ASSQDPGASNQPQH
TRBJ2-1 | TRBV30 | AWSVGRVFNEQF
TRBJ1-4 | TRBV10-1 | ASSGEQGRLF
TRBJ1-2 | TRBV7-9 | ASTRGTDYGYT
TRBJ1-5 | TRBV6-1 | ASSGTKGQPQH
TRBJ2-7 | TRBV11-3 | ASSRGQGKSYEQY
TRBJ1-4 | TRBV29-1 | SVEVIGHSTTNEKLF
TRBJ2-7 | TRBV12-3/TRBV12-4 | ASSTLREPEQY
TRBJ2-2 | TRBV5-5 | ASSFGPLNTGELF
TRBJ1-1 | TRBV6-2/TRBV6-3 | ASSYGTGGVNTEAF
TRBJ2-3 | TRBV20-1 | SARAGAGDTDTQY
TRBJ2-7 | TRBV10-3 | AISETLGGSYEQY
TRBJ2-1 | TRBV6-2/TRBV6-3 | ASSYWESSYNEQF
TRBJ2-1 | TRBV28 | ASLGGGRYNEQF
TRBJ2-1 | TRBV27 | ASTPGTSGINEQF
TRBJ2-1 | TRBV27 | ASSFERGSYNEQF
TRBJ2-7 | TRBV7-2 | ASSLAGLVDEQY
TRBJ2-6 | TRBV25-1 | ASSEFGPGANVLT
TRBJ1-1 | TRBV2 | ASRAQMNTEAF
TRBJ2-5 | TRBV30 | AWSLGQGETQY
TRBJ1-2 | TRBV5-6 | ASSSRQATNYGYT
TRBJ1-6 | TRBV7-2 | ASSFLYDQGLDSPLH
TRBJ2-5 | TRBV6-5 | ASSYSFEYPQY
TRBJ1-1 | TRBV25-1 | ASINAGGQGSTEAF
TRBJ2-2 | TRBV29-1 | SVDGGTGELF
TRBJ1-1 | TRBV7-3 | ASSQTGRTEAF
TRBJ1-4 | TRBV12-3/TRBV12-4 | ASSSVAWYEKLF
TRBJ1-2 | TRBV5-6 | ASSPGTGGFHGYT
TRBJ2-1 | TRBV11-1 | ASSFSTLSGGGRDEQF
TRBJ2-5 | TRBV7-2 | ASSQAPTETQY
TRBJ2-1 | TRBV11-1 | ASSLSHARGLRGNEQF
TRBJ2-1 | TRBV28 | ASTWGQGGYNEQF
TRBJ2-7 | TRBV27 | ASSLSGRTSYEQY
TRBJ1-6 | TRBV28 | ASSLEGFTYNSPLH
TRBJ2-5 | TRBV5-1 | ASSLVPGSQETQY
TRBJ1-5 | TRBV6-2/TRBV6-3 | ASSFQNFQPQH
TRBJ2-2 | TRBV6-1 | ASSEQGAPDTGELF
TRBJ1-1 | TRBV5-1 | ASSLAAGQLNTEAF
TRBJ2-5 | TRBV10-3 | AISDIAGVGETQY
TRBJ2-7 | TRBV4-2 | ASSQDSVGGVYEQY
TRBJ2-1 | TRBV7-2 | ASSPHSGSYNEQF
TRBJ2-3 | TRBV5-1 | ASSALAGDITDTQY
TRBJ2-1 | TRBV5-6 | ASSLGTSLTSYNEQF
TRBJ2-2 | TRBV11-2 | ASSLMGQTNTGELF
TRBJ1-5 | TRBV4-1 | ASSQTARANQPQH
TRBJ2-1 | TRBV11-1 | ASSYSSGVIPYNEQF
TRBJ2-1 | TRBV7-2 | ASSPPVRSVPL